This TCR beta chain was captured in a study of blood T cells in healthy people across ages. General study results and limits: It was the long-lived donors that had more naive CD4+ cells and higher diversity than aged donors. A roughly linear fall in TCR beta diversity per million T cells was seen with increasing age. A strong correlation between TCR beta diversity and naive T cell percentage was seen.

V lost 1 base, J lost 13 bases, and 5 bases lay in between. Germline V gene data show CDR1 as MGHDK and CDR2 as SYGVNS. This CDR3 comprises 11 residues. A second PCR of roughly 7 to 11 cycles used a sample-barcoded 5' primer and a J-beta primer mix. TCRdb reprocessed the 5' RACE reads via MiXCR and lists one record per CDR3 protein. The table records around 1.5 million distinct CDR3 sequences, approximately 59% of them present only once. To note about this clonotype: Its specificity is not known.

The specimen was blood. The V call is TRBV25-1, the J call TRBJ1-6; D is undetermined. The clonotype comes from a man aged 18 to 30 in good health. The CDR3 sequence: CASSELGPLHF. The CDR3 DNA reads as TGTGCCAGCAGTGAATTGGGCCCCCTCCACTTT.